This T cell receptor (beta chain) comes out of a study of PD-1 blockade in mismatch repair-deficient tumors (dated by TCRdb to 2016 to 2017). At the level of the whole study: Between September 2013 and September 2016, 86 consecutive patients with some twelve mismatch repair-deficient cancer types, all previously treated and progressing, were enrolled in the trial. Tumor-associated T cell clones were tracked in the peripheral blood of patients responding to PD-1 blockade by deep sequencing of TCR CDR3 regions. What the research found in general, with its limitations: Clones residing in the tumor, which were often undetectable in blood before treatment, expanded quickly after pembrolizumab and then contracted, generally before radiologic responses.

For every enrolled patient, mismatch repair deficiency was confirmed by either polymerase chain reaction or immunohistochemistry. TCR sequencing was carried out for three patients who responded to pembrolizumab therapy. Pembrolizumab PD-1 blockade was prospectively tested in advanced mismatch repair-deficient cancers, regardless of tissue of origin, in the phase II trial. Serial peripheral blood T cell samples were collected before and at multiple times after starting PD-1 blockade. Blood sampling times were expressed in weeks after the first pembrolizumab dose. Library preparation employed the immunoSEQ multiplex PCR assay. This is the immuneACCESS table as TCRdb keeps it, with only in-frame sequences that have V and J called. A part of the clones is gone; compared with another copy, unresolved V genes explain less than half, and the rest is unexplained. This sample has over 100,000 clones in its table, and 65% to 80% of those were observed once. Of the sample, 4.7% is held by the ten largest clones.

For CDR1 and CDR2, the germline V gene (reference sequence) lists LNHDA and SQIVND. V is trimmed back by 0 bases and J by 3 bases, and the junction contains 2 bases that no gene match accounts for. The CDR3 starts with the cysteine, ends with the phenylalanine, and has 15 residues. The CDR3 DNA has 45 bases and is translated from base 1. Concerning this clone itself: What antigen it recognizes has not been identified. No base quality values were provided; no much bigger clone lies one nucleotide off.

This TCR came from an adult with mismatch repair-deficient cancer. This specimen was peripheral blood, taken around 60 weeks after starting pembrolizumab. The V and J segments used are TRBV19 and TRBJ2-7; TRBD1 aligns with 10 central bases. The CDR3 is CASSIEGQGNYEQYF. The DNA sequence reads TGTGCCAGTAGTATAGAGGGACAGGGGAACTACGAGCAGTACTTC. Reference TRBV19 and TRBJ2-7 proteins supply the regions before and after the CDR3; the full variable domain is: DGGITQSPKYLFRKEGQNVTLSCEQNLNHDAMYWYRQDPGQGLRLIYYSQIVNDFQKGDIAEGYSVSREKKESFPLTVTSAQKNPTAFYLCASSIEGQGNYEQYFGPGTRLTVT.